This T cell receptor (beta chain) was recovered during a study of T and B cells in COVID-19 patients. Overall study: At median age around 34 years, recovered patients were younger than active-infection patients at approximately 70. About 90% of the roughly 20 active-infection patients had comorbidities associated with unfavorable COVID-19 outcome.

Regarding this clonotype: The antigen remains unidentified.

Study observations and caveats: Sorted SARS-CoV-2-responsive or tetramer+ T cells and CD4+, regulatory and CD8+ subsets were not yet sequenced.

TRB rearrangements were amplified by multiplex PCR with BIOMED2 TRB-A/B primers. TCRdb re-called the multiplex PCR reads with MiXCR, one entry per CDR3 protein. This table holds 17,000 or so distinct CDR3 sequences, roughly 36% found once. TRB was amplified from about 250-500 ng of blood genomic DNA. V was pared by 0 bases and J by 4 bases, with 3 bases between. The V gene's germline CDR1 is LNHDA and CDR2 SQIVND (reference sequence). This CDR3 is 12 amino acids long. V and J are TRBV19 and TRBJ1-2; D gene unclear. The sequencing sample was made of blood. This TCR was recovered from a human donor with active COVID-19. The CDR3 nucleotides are TGTGCCAGTAGTATAGAGTTCTATGGCTACACCTTC. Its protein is CASSIEFYGYTF.